The clone carrying this T cell receptor beta chain occurred a few times. Its antigen is not identified. In germline, CDR1 is SGHVS, CDR2 FQNEAQ. V lost 2 bases and J 2 bases, leaving 18 bases between the germline ends. The CDR3 length is 17 residues. Unique molecular identifiers tagged the TCRbeta library. Each CDR3 protein is one row after TCRdb ran MiXCR on the PCR reads. The sample lists about 260,000 distinct CDR3 sequences, 7.5% to 9.5% occurring once. The data are from a study of T-cell reconstitution after alpha-beta-depleted transplantation in children. Notes on the study in general: T-cell counts and diversity at one year following transplant were attributed mainly to newly produced T cells. Several patients had high TCRbeta diversity at day 60; it came from surviving recipient T cells and thymic progenitors. Alpha-beta T cells present about two months after transplant were reported to originate from several hundred expanded graft clones.

The starting material was PBMCs, mostly from graft donor cells, obtained 180 days after TCRalphabeta/CD19-depleted stem cell transplant. The rearrangement joins TRBV7-8 to TRBJ2-5; weak D call: TRBD2 (6 bases). This clonotype was sampled from a male patient aged 5 to 17 who had a stem cell transplant for acute lymphoblastic leukemia, so the T cells may come from the graft donor. The CDR3 nucleotides are TGTGCCAGCAGCTTAATCCCGGCGGGAATGTTACAAGAGACCCAGTACTTC. Its protein is CASSLIPAGMLQETQYF.